Detailed here is one T cell receptor (beta chain). Its antigen is undetermined. The data belong to a study of beta chain features in type 1 diabetes. Study findings and constraints: Naive, central memory and Treg TCRB repertoires appeared more alike in patients than in healthy donors. Shortening that was moderate but significant affected the TCRB CDR3s of Type 1 diabetes patients in all four CD4+ subsets.

As every portion of the isolated RNA was reverse transcribed, the sequencing read expressed TCRB transcripts. Some clones are missing from TCRdb's copy, which holds only in-frame ones; the method was immunoSEQ multiplex PCR. The data hold 300,000 to 350,000 clones, with over 7% observed a single time. Trimming cost V 5 bases and J 5 bases; bases outside gene matches: 11. Per germline, CDR1 ENHRY and CDR2 SYGVKD. The CDR3 is made up of 16 amino acids. Specimen: central memory CD4+ T cells from blood. The V and J genes are TRBV10-3 and TRBJ2-5, with 10 nucleotides matching TRBD1. The TCR sequence derives from a man aged 25 to 45 with type 1 diabetes. The CDR3 DNA is TGTGCCATCAGTCCGGGACAGGGGTCGGCTTTGGAGACCCAGTACTTC. Translating it yields CAISPGQGSALETQYF.